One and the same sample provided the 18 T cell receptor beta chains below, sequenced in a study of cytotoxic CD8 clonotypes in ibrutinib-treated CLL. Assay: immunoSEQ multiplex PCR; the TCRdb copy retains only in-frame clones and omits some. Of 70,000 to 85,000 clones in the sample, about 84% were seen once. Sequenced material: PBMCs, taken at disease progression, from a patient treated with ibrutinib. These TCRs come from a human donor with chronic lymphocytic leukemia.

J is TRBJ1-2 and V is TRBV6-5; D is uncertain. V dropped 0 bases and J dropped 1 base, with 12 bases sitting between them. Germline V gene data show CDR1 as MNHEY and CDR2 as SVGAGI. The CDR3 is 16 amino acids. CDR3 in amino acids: CASSYSIPRSNYGYTF. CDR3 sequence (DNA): TGTGCCAGCAGTTACTCGATTCCCAGGAGTAACTATGGCTACACCTTC.

The CDR3 protein is CAWSVAGVEQYF. As DNA, the CDR3 is TGTGCCTGGAGTGTTGCAGGGGTCGAGCAGTACTTC. This sequence joins TRBV30 and TRBJ2-7; D is possibly TRBD1 (6 bases). In germline, CDR1 is GTSNPN, CDR2 SVGIG (reference sequence). This CDR3 contains 12 residues. V was clipped by 0 bases and J by 6 bases, with 9 bases between them.

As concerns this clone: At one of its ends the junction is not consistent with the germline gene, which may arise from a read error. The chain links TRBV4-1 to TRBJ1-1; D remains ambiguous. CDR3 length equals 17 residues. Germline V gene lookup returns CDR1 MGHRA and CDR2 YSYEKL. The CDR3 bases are TGCGCCAGCAGACAAGGAGCACTGTCCCTCCAGATGACTGAAGCTTTCTTT. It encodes CASRQGALSLQMTEAFF.

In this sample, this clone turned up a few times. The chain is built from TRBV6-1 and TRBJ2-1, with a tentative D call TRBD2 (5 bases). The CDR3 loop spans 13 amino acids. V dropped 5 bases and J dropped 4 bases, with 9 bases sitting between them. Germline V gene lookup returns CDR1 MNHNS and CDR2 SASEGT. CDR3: CASSWERYNEQFF. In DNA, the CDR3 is TGTGCCAGCAGTTGGGAGAGATACAATGAGCAGTTCTTC.

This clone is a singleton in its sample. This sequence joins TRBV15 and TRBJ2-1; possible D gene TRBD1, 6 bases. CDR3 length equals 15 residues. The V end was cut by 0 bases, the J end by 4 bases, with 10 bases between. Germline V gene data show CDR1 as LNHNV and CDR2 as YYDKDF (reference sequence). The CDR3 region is CATSRELQGYNEQFF. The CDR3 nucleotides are TGTGCCACCAGCAGAGAATTACAGGGTTACAATGAGCAGTTCTTC.

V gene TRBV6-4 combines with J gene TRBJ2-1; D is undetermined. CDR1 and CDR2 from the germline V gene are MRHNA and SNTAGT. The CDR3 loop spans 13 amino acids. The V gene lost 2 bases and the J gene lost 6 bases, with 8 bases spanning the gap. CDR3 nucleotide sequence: TGTGCCAGCAGTGACGGGCTAGTCAATGAGCAGTTCTTC. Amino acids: CASSDGLVNEQFF.

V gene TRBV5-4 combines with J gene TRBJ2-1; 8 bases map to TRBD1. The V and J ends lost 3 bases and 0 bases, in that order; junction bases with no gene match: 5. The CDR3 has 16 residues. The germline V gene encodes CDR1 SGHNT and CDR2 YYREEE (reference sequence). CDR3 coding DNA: TGTGCCAGCAGCTCCAGACAGGGGAGCTCCTACAATGAGCAGTTCTTC. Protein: CASSSRQGSSYNEQFF.

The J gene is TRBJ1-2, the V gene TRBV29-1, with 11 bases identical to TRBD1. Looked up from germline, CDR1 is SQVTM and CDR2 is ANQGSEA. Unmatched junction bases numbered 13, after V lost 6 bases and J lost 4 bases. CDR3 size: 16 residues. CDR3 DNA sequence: TGCAGCGTAACCGGACAGGGGGCTTACCATTCCTATGGCTACACCTTC. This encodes CSVTGQGAYHSYGYTF.

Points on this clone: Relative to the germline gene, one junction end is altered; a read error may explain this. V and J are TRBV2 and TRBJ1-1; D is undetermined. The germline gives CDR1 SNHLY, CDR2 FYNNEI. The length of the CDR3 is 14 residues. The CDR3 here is CAGSPHGRHTEAFF. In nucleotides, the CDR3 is TGTGCCGGCAGTCCCCATGGGAGGCACACTGAAGCTTTCTTT.

The CDR3 here is CASSRGTGSTGELFF. For the CDR3, the DNA is TGTGCCAGCAGCAGGGGTACAGGGTCGACCGGGGAGCTGTTTTTT. The rearrangement links TRBV16 to TRBJ2-2, with D possibly TRBD1 on 6 matching bases. The length of the CDR3 is 15 residues. Between the trimmed V and J ends, which lost 5 bases and 5 bases, there was a span of 15 bases. In germline, CDR1 is KGHSY, CDR2 FQNENV.

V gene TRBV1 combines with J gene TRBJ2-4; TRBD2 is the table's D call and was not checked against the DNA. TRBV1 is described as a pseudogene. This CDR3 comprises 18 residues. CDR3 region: CTSSQERGLAGPKNIQYF. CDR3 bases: TGCACCAGCAGCCAAGAGAGGGGACTAGCGGGACCCAAAAACATTCAGTACTTC.

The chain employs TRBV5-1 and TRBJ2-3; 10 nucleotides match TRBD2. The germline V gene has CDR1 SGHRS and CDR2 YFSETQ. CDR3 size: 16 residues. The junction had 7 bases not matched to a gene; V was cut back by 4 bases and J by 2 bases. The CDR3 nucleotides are TGCGCCAGCAGCATAGGACTAGCGGTTTACACAGATACGCAGTATTTT. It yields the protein CASSIGLAVYTDTQYF.

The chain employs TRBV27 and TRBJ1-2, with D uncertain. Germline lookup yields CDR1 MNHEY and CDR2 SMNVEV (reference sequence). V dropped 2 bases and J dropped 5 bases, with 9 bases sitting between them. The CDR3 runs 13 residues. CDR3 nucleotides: TGTGCCAGCAGTTTAATGGGAATTTATGGCTACACCTTC. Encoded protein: CASSLMGIYGYTF.

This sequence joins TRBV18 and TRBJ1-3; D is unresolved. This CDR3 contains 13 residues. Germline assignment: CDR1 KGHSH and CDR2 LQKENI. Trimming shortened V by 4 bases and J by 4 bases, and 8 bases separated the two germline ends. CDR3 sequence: CASSRDQGNTIYF. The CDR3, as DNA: TGTGCCAGCTCACGGGATCAGGGAAACACCATATATTTT.

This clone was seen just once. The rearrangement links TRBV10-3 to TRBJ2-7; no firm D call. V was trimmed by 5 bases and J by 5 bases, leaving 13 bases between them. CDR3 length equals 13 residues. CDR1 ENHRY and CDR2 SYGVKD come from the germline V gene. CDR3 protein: CAISLAESNEQYF. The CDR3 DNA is TGTGCCATCAGTCTTGCGGAATCGAACGAGCAGTACTTC.

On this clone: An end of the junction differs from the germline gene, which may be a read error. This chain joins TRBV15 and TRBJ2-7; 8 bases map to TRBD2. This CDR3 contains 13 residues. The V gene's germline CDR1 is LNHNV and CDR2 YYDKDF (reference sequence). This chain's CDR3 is CATSRYTAGEVRF. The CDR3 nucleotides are TGTGCCACCAGCAGATATACAGCGGGAGAAGTTCGCTTC.

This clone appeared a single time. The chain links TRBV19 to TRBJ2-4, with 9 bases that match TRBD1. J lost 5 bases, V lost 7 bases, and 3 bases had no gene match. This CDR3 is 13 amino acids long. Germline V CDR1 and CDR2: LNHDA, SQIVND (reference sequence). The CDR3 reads CASKRDRENIQYF. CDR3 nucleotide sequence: TGTGCCAGTAAACGGGACAGGGAAAACATTCAGTACTTC.

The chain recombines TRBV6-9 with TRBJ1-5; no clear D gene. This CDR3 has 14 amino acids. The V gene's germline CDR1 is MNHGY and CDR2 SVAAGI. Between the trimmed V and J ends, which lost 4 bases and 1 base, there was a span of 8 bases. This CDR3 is CASSSRVSNQPQHF. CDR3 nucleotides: TGTGCCAGCAGTTCCCGGGTGAGCAATCAGCCCCAGCATTTT.